This T cell receptor beta chain was obtained from a study of shared clonotypes between healthy human individuals. Study summary: Three plates each covered CD4 naive and memory; CD8 naive two, CD8 memory one.

TCRdb keeps only in-frame clones here, not all; method: immunoSEQ multiplex PCR. The table includes roughly 2.1 million clones, about 92% detected once. This CDR3 has 11 amino acids. V was trimmed by 4 bases and J by 6 bases, leaving 6 bases between them. Germline V CDR1 and CDR2: MGHDK, SYGVNS. Naivety among CD8 cells was defined by CD45RO negativity and positive CCR7 selection, thereby excluding terminally differentiated effector memory CD45RA+ cells. This TCR was sampled from a man in his late teens or twenties in good health. Some clones in this sample may be carry-over from other donors' samples. Sequencing used naive CD8+ T cells from PBMCs. The chain couples TRBV25-1 to TRBJ1-1; no clear D. For the CDR3, the DNA is TGTGCCAGCAGTGTCGGGGCTGAAGCTTTCTTT. Translation: CASSVGAEAFF.